The TCR beta chain under discussion was sequenced for a study of T cell responses to AZD1222 COVID-19 vaccine. Whole-study findings and limits: Every sample of the repertoires postdated the peak T cell response. Regions 160-218 and 743-854 dominated among vaccine-associated CD4 TCRs spanning spike. With two AZD1222 doses given, Spike-specific TCR breadth and depth both rose. Clonal diversity was possibly underestimated; the donors were predominantly white British and more often female.

Data came from immunoSEQ multiplex PCR; TCRdb stores just in-frame clones and leaves some out. The sample yields roughly 130,000 clones, about nine tenths seen once. Points on this clone: The antigen is unknown.

The CDR3 is 15 residues long. CDR1 SGHRS and CDR2 YFSETQ come from the germline V gene. V lost 4 bases to trimming and J lost 5 bases; unmatched junction nucleotides: 6. This receptor was identified in an adult who received the AZD1222 COVID-19 vaccine. The rearrangement links TRBV5-1 to TRBJ1-4; 9 nucleotides match TRBD1. The sample consisted of peripheral blood, taken 28 days after the second AZD1222 dose. DNA of the CDR3: TGCGCCAGCAGCCCGTCCGGGACAGGGAATGAAAAACTGTTTTTT. Translating gives CASSPSGTGNEKLFF. The variable domain in full, completed from reference TRBV5-1 and TRBJ1-4, reads KAGVTQTPRYLIKTRGQQVTLSCSPISGHRSVSWYQQTPGQGLQFLFEYFSETQRNKGNFPGRFSGRQFSNSRSEMNVSTLELGDSALYLCASSPSGTGNEKLFFGSGTQLSVL.